This TCR beta chain emerged from a study of T cells after yellow fever vaccination. Study in general: SMART-Seq v4 Ultra Low Input served to prepare low-cell-number fractions.

Whole-study results and caveats: A small share of clonotypes appeared in both CD4 and CD8 compartments. It was a weaker secondary response, yet one that peaked faster, at day 5 versus 15.

V was clipped by 5 bases and J by 14 bases, with 15 bases between them. The CDR3 runs to 12 residues. CDR1 is SEHNR, CDR2 FQNEAQ, per germline (reference sequence). In this sample, this clonotype turned up a few times. The target antigen is unknown. Researchers made TCR cDNA using 5'RACE template switching, and this step added a universal primer site and UMIs. Via MiXCR, TCRdb re-called the 5' RACE reads, giving one row per CDR3 protein. The sample lists 500,000 to 550,000 distinct CDR3 sequences, 21% seen once, with around 16% in the top ten. The sequence was obtained from a young man who received the YFV17D yellow fever vaccine. The specimen was PBMCs, collected roughly 23 days after the first yellow fever vaccination. This sequence joins TRBV7-9 and TRBJ1-4; D call uncertain. CDR3 protein: CASSEDAGGLFF. The CDR3 DNA follows: TGTGCCAGCAGCGAGGACGCGGGCGGGCTGTTTTTT.